This T cell receptor beta chain was identified during a study of early T cells in non-severe SARS-CoV-2 infection. TCRdb fed the 5' RACE reads into MiXCR, producing one record per CDR3 protein. The sample has 46,000 or so distinct CDR3 sequences, 3% to 4% seen once. The CDR3 extends over 12 amino acids. Germline lookup yields CDR1 SGHTA and CDR2 FQGTGA. The V and J ends lost 3 bases and 2 bases respectively, with 1 base between them. This clonotype was picked up a small number of times. A much larger clone differs by one base, so this may be a read error. This TCR derives from an adult who was a healthcare worker with PCR-confirmed SARS-CoV-2 infection or an uninfected control (not recorded which). The chain is built from TRBV7-3 and TRBJ2-2; the D is unclear. The sequenced sample consisted of whole blood. The CDR3 sequence: CASSFNTGELFF. The CDR3 nucleotides are TGTGCCAGCAGCTTCAACACCGGGGAGCTGTTTTTT.